The rows below give T cell receptor beta chains drawn from one sample of a study of Ad26.COV2.S vaccination and SARS-CoV-2 variants. The protocol was immunoSEQ multiplex PCR, while the TCRdb copy is restricted to in-frame clones and leaves out a portion. The table shows 300,000 to 400,000 clones, with about 85% occurring only once. Sample: peripheral blood, taken in a trial of Ad26.COV2.S vaccine versus placebo. The source is a person aged 18-60 years who received the Ad26.COV2.S COVID-19 vaccine or a placebo. The CDR3 runs from the conserved cysteine through the conserved F or W. Each record gives: CDR3 DNA, CDR3 protein, V gene, CDR3 length, J gene, D gene, clone size. A D gene is named only where the DNA matches it firmly. Size is stated for part of the rows, as once, few or many counts, or as a class when the clone is expanded.

CDR3 DNA: TGCGCCAGCAGCCACGGACAGGGAGAGACCCAGTACTTC
CDR3 protein: CASSHGQGETQYF
V gene: TRBV10-1
CDR3 length: 13
J gene: TRBJ2-5
D gene: TRBD1
clone size: once

CDR3 DNA: TGCGCCAGCAGCCCTACTTTACAGGGCAGGGGTGGGACTGAAGCTTTCTTT
CDR3 protein: CASSPTLQGRGGTEAFF
V gene: TRBV5-1
CDR3 length: 17
J gene: TRBJ1-1
D gene: NA
clone size: NA

CDR3 DNA: TGTGCCAGCAGCTTTGGGCAGGGGAACGAGCAGTACTTC
CDR3 protein: CASSFGQGNEQYF
V gene: TRBV7-9
CDR3 length: 13
J gene: TRBJ2-7
D gene: NA
clone size: NA

CDR3 DNA: TGTGCCAGTAGTATCACAGGGAAAGGGGGCTATGGCTACACCTTC
CDR3 protein: CASSITGKGGYGYTF
V gene: TRBV19
CDR3 length: 15
J gene: TRBJ1-2
D gene: NA
clone size: NA

CDR3 DNA: TGCAGCGTGCTCGGGACTAGCGGAACCACAGATACGCAGTATTTT
CDR3 protein: CSVLGTSGTTDTQYF
V gene: TRBV29-1
CDR3 length: 15
J gene: TRBJ2-3
D gene: TRBD2
clone size: NA

CDR3 DNA: TGTGCCAGCAGCGTAGACGGTTTCGACTCTGGAAACACCATATATTTT
CDR3 protein: CASSVDGFDSGNTIYF
V gene: TRBV9
CDR3 length: 16
J gene: TRBJ1-3
D gene: NA
clone size: once

CDR3 DNA: TGTGCCAGCAACGGAAGAAACAATGAGCAGTTCTTC
CDR3 protein: CASNGRNNEQFF
V gene: TRBV3-1/TRBV3-2
CDR3 length: 12
J gene: TRBJ2-1
D gene: NA
clone size: NA

CDR3 DNA: TGCGCCAGCAGCTTGGAGGGGATCGCTGAAGCTTTCTTT
CDR3 protein: CASSLEGIAEAFF
V gene: TRBV5-1
CDR3 length: 13
J gene: TRBJ1-1
D gene: NA
clone size: once

CDR3 DNA: TGTGCCAGTAGTATGCCCGACAGCCTTAACTATGGCTACACCTTC
CDR3 protein: CASSMPDSLNYGYTF
V gene: TRBV19
CDR3 length: 15
J gene: TRBJ1-2
D gene: NA
clone size: few

CDR3 DNA: TGTGCCAGCAGCCAATTTCTAGGGGCAGAGACCCAGTACTTC
CDR3 protein: CASSQFLGAETQYF
V gene: TRBV3-1/TRBV3-2
CDR3 length: 14
J gene: TRBJ2-5
D gene: NA
clone size: NA

CDR3 DNA: TGTGCCAGCAGTGAGATGACTAGCCCACCCTACGAGCAGTACTTC
CDR3 protein: CASSEMTSPPYEQYF
V gene: TRBV28
CDR3 length: 15
J gene: TRBJ2-7
D gene: TRBD2
clone size: NA

CDR3 DNA: TGTGCCAGCAGCAAAATAGTTAGGGGGCAAGTATCCTACGAGCAGTACTTC
CDR3 protein: CASSKIVRGQVSYEQYF
V gene: TRBV21-1
CDR3 length: 17
J gene: TRBJ2-7
D gene: NA
clone size: NA

CDR3 DNA: TGTGCCAGCAGTCGGGACCGTCATTACGAGCAGTACTTC
CDR3 protein: CASSRDRHYEQYF
V gene: TRBV27
CDR3 length: 13
J gene: TRBJ2-7
D gene: NA
clone size: NA

CDR3 DNA: TGCGCCAGCAGCTTGGACGGACAGGTCTACAATGAGCAGTTCTTC
CDR3 protein: CASSLDGQVYNEQFF
V gene: TRBV5-1
CDR3 length: 15
J gene: TRBJ2-1
D gene: TRBD1
clone size: NA

CDR3 DNA: TGTGCCAGCAGTTTGGGACTAGCGGGACCCGGGGAGCTGTTTTTT
CDR3 protein: CASSLGLAGPGELFF
V gene: TRBV6-5
CDR3 length: 15
J gene: TRBJ2-2
D gene: TRBD2
clone size: NA

CDR3 DNA: TGTGCCAGCAGGGACAGAATCTACGAGCAGTACTTC
CDR3 protein: CASRDRIYEQYF
V gene: TRBV6-5
CDR3 length: 12
J gene: TRBJ2-7
D gene: NA
clone size: NA

CDR3 DNA: TGTGCCAGCAGCACCGGGACAGGGTCTTATTCACCCCTCCACTTT
CDR3 protein: CASSTGTGSYSPLHF
V gene: TRBV6-5
CDR3 length: 15
J gene: TRBJ1-6
D gene: TRBD1
clone size: once

CDR3 DNA: TGCAGCGTTGAAGGTCCTCAAACGGGACAGGGTGTAATCGGGGAGCTGTTTTTT
CDR3 protein: CSVEGPQTGQGVIGELFF
V gene: TRBV29-1
CDR3 length: 18
J gene: TRBJ2-2
D gene: TRBD1
clone size: NA

CDR3 DNA: TGCGCCAGCAGCCCGGGGACAGGGGGTCGAGAGACCCAGTACTTC
CDR3 protein: CASSPGTGGRETQYF
V gene: TRBV4-1
CDR3 length: 15
J gene: TRBJ2-5
D gene: TRBD1
clone size: NA

CDR3 DNA: TGTGCCATCAGTGAGTCGAACAGAGGGCAGCCCCAGCATTTT
CDR3 protein: CAISESNRGQPQHF
V gene: TRBV10-3
CDR3 length: 14
J gene: TRBJ1-5
D gene: NA
clone size: NA

CDR3 DNA: TGTGCCAGCAGCGTAAGCCCTCAAGGTTTCGAAGCTTTCTTT
CDR3 protein: CASSVSPQGFEAFF
V gene: TRBV9
CDR3 length: 14
J gene: TRBJ1-1
D gene: NA
clone size: NA

CDR3 DNA: TGTGCCAGCAGCCCACGGGACATCAGCTCCTACGAGCAGTACTTC
CDR3 protein: CASSPRDISSYEQYF
V gene: TRBV5-5
CDR3 length: 15
J gene: TRBJ2-7
D gene: NA
clone size: few

CDR3 DNA: TGTGCCAGCAGGAGACAGGGGACGGCGGTCGGGACCCAGTACTTC
CDR3 protein: CASRRQGTAVGTQYF
V gene: TRBV27
CDR3 length: 15
J gene: TRBJ2-5
D gene: TRBD1
clone size: NA

CDR3 DNA: TGTGCCAGCAGCTTAAATCGGGGAGGCAATTCACCCCTCCACTTT
CDR3 protein: CASSLNRGGNSPLHF
V gene: TRBV7-2
CDR3 length: 15
J gene: TRBJ1-6
D gene: NA
clone size: NA

CDR3 DNA: TGTGCCAGCAGTTACTTCGGGACCTACAATGAGCAGTTCTTC
CDR3 protein: CASSYFGTYNEQFF
V gene: TRBV6-5
CDR3 length: 14
J gene: TRBJ2-1
D gene: NA
clone size: NA

CDR3 DNA: TGTGCCAGCAGCTTAAGAAGTAGAGTTCTAGGGGAGCTGTTTTTT
CDR3 protein: CASSLRSRVLGELFF
V gene: TRBV11-2
CDR3 length: 15
J gene: TRBJ2-2
D gene: NA
clone size: NA

CDR3 DNA: TGTGCCAGCAGCTTGGCCCGGGGTTCACCCCTCCACTTT
CDR3 protein: CASSLARGSPLHF
V gene: TRBV5-4
CDR3 length: 13
J gene: TRBJ1-6
D gene: NA
clone size: NA

CDR3 DNA: TGCGCCAGCAGCCCGGCACCGGGACTAGCGGGGCGCGCGAACACCGGGGAGCTGTTTTTT
CDR3 protein: CASSPAPGLAGRANTGELFF
V gene: TRBV4-1
CDR3 length: 20
J gene: TRBJ2-2
D gene: TRBD2
clone size: once

CDR3 DNA: TGTGCCAGCAGTTACGGGGGGATCAATCAGCCCCAGCATTTT
CDR3 protein: CASSYGGINQPQHF
V gene: TRBV6-2/TRBV6-3
CDR3 length: 14
J gene: TRBJ1-5
D gene: NA
clone size: NA

CDR3 DNA: TGTGCCAGCAGTACAAGACAGGGAGGCATCGACGAGCAGTACTTC
CDR3 protein: CASSTRQGGIDEQYF
V gene: TRBV6-6
CDR3 length: 15
J gene: TRBJ2-7
D gene: NA
clone size: NA

CDR3 DNA: TGTGCCAGCAGCCAGGACAACTACGCGGAAAAACTGTTTTTT
CDR3 protein: CASSQDNYAEKLFF
V gene: TRBV5-4
CDR3 length: 14
J gene: TRBJ1-4
D gene: NA
clone size: NA

CDR3 DNA: TGTGCCAGCAGCTTTAGACGGCGGGAGACCCAGTACTTC
CDR3 protein: CASSFRRRETQYF
V gene: TRBV7-8
CDR3 length: 13
J gene: TRBJ2-5
D gene: NA
clone size: few

CDR3 DNA: TGTGCCACCACATCGGCAACTAATGAAAAACTGTTTTTT
CDR3 protein: CATTSATNEKLFF
V gene: TRBV7-9
CDR3 length: 13
J gene: TRBJ1-4
D gene: NA
clone size: once

CDR3 DNA: TGCGCCAGCAGCCAGGCGGACGATAATTCACCCCTCCACTTT
CDR3 protein: CASSQADDNSPLHF
V gene: TRBV4-1
CDR3 length: 14
J gene: TRBJ1-6
D gene: NA
clone size: NA

CDR3 DNA: TGTGCCAGCAGCGGCCGGGACAGGGTCCATGAGCAGTTCTTC
CDR3 protein: CASSGRDRVHEQFF
V gene: TRBV9
CDR3 length: 14
J gene: TRBJ2-1
D gene: TRBD1
clone size: NA

CDR3 DNA: TGTGCCAGCAGTCCACCGCGGGTAGTGTACAATGAGCAGTTCTTC
CDR3 protein: CASSPPRVVYNEQFF
V gene: TRBV28
CDR3 length: 15
J gene: TRBJ2-1
D gene: NA
clone size: NA

CDR3 DNA: TGTGCCAGCTCAGGGGACGGTGGGGCCAACGTCCTGACTTTC
CDR3 protein: CASSGDGGANVLTF
V gene: TRBV18
CDR3 length: 14
J gene: TRBJ2-6
D gene: NA
clone size: NA

CDR3 DNA: TGCGCCAGCAGCCAAGTTATTAGCGACAGGGCTGAAGCTTTCTTT
CDR3 protein: CASSQVISDRAEAFF
V gene: TRBV4-3
CDR3 length: 15
J gene: TRBJ1-1
D gene: TRBD1
clone size: NA

CDR3 DNA: TGTGCCACCAGCAGAGGCAAGCCCGCAGGGCAGCTTGGCTACACCTTC
CDR3 protein: CATSRGKPAGQLGYTF
V gene: TRBV15
CDR3 length: 16
J gene: TRBJ1-2
D gene: NA
clone size: few

CDR3 DNA: TGTGCCAGCAGTTCAGGGGGCCTAGCGGGAGCCGGGGAGCTGTTTTTT
CDR3 protein: CASSSGGLAGAGELFF
V gene: TRBV28
CDR3 length: 16
J gene: TRBJ2-2
D gene: TRBD2
clone size: NA

CDR3 DNA: TGCGCCAGCAGCCAAGAAACCGGGACTAGCATTCCTATCACAGATACGCAGTATTTT
CDR3 protein: CASSQETGTSIPITDTQYF
V gene: TRBV4-3
CDR3 length: 19
J gene: TRBJ2-3
D gene: TRBD2
clone size: once

CDR3 DNA: TGTGCCAGCAGCCGAGGACAGCCCATGACTACGGAGCAGTACTTC
CDR3 protein: CASSRGQPMTTEQYF
V gene: TRBV6-5
CDR3 length: 15
J gene: TRBJ2-7
D gene: NA
clone size: NA

CDR3 DNA: TGTGCCATCAGTGAGTCGAGTGCAGGGATCAATCAGCCCCAGCATTTT
CDR3 protein: CAISESSAGINQPQHF
V gene: TRBV10-3
CDR3 length: 16
J gene: TRBJ1-5
D gene: NA
clone size: NA

CDR3 DNA: TGCGCCAGCAGCTTGGTTTATACGTCTGAGCAGTACTTC
CDR3 protein: CASSLVYTSEQYF
V gene: TRBV5-1
CDR3 length: 13
J gene: TRBJ2-7
D gene: NA
clone size: many